Here is one T cell receptor (beta chain) with its context. The data originate from a study of blood T cell repertoires in COVID-19. Profiled with immunoSEQ multiplex PCR; TCRdb holds only in-frame clones, not every one. The sample lists tens of thousands of clones, 75% to 95% seen once, with about 3.1% in the top ten. Specimen: peripheral blood. The clonotype was recovered from a woman between 65 and 79 years old with active COVID-19.

CDR3 in amino acids: CASSPGTSGSAQYF. CDR3 bases: TGTGCCAGCAGCCCAGGGACTAGCGGGAGCGCGCAGTACTTC. V gene TRBV5-6 combines with J gene TRBJ2-7; 14 bases map to TRBD2. CDR3 length equals 14 residues. The V gene's germline CDR1 is SGHDT and CDR2 YYEEEE. The junction had 6 bases not matched to a gene; V was cut back by 4 bases and J by 9 bases.